This T cell receptor (beta chain) was retrieved from a study of blood T cell repertoires in COVID-19 (dated by TCRdb to the early 2020s). Looking at the study overall: Samples covering the acute and convalescent phases of COVID-19 were provided by collaborators in the United States, Italy and Spain. The material from the prospective study consisted of cDNA or gDNA derived from T cells, B-cell-depleted T cells, or PBMCs. Deeply sampled blood TCRbeta repertoires from subjects exposed to, actively infected with, or recovered from COVID-19 were included in the dataset. The repertoires were made available in a free public database intended to serve as a resource for research on the immune response to SARS-CoV-2. Samples were obtained from the ongoing ImmuneRACE study (first 160 participants) and from over 1,000 subjects provided by 6 global collaborators. A de-identified subject ID, COVID-19 status, age in years and sex were almost always included in the sample metadata. HLA class I and class II types, where available, came from metadata supplied by the sample provider rather than from assay-based typing.

Points the paper makes about the study in general: Clinical and demographic metadata were provided uncurated, with the amount varying by source and participant.

To note about this clone: Its specific antigen is unknown. No much larger clone exists at a distance of one base, and base qualities are not known.

The immunoSEQ Assay, a bias-controlled multiplex PCR, was used to amplify TCRbeta CDR3 regions from genomic DNA. The paper's data handling went like this. Nucleated cell counts per sample were estimated from amplification of reference gene primers within the assay. Sequence reads were collapsed and filtered to measure the absolute abundance of every unique TCRbeta CDR3 rearrangement. For each sample, productive Simpson clonality was calculated as the square root of Simpson's diversity index over productive rearrangements. TCRdb took this table from immuneACCESS and kept in-frame rearrangements with V and J called. Such tables lack part of the clones; where checked against another copy, unresolved V genes explain under half of the gap, and the rest is unexplained. The D gene and trimming were derived from the DNA, and the V and J assignments and clone size from that table. Counted in this sample were under 140,000 clones; about 88% of them appeared once. Of the sample, approximately 3.4% is held by the ten largest clones.

Whole blood was collected in K2EDTA tubes by collaborating institutions according to the institutions' own protocols. Collaborator samples were shipped for TCRbeta analysis as frozen whole blood, isolated PBMCs, or DNA extracted from either sample type. Source material: peripheral blood. This TCR came from a woman in her fifties or sixties with acute or convalescent COVID-19.

The CDR3 region has the sequence CASSYSTGVAKNIQYF. DNA sequence: TGTGCCAGCAGTTACTCAACAGGGGTGGCCAAAAACATTCAGTACTTC. The rearrangement combines TRBV6-2 or TRBV6-3 with TRBJ2-4, with 7 bases in between that match TRBD1. Inclusive of the bounding cysteine and phenylalanine, the CDR3 is 16 residues long. The only DNA kept is the CDR3, 48 bases in frame from the first base. V lost 0 bases and J lost 1 base, and the count of bases not matched to a germline gene is 3. The germline V gene specifies MNHEY as CDR1 and SVGEGT as CDR2.